This T cell receptor (beta chain) was found in a study of T-cell memory formation after mild COVID-19. Findings and caveats of the study: Shrinking CD4+ clones resided mostly in CM and EM, and CD8+ ones in EMRA. Clones that contracted from day 15 to 85 were balanced CD4/CD8, while later expanders leaned CD4+.

The CDR3 is made up of 16 amino acids. CDR1 is DFQATT, CDR2 SNEGSKA, per germline (reference sequence). Trimming removed 5 bases from V and 2 bases from J, with 20 bases in between. TCR alpha and TCR beta cDNA libraries with sample barcodes and UMIs came from 5'RACE using constant-segment primers. TCRdb re-derived calls from the 5' RACE reads in MiXCR, one entry per CDR3 protein. The sample gives 34,000 or so distinct CDR3 sequences, 7.5% to 8% of which show up once; roughly 29% is in the top ten. Details on this clonotype: Its antigen remains unknown.

The chain employs TRBV20-1 and TRBJ2-3; D call uncertain. The clonotype originates from a man in his late teens or twenties who had mild COVID-19 (a few samples of this study predate the infection). Cell type and time point are not known. The sequencing sample was made of PBMCs or a T cell subset sorted from them (not recorded which). The CDR3 loop is CSAPSRLLSPTDTQYF. The CDR3 bases are TGCAGTGCTCCATCTCGACTCCTCTCGCCCACAGATACGCAGTATTTT.